This TCR beta chain appears in the sequencing data of a study of T cell changes during pregnancy in multiple sclerosis. The CDR3 consists of 15 residues. The germline V gene has CDR1 SGHAT and CDR2 FQNNGV. The V and J ends lost 5 bases and 5 bases, in that order; junction bases with no gene match: 7. Data came from immunoSEQ multiplex PCR; TCRdb stores just in-frame clones and leaves some out. Of around 48,000 clones in the sample, roughly 88% were seen once. The receptor was isolated from a female donor with multiple sclerosis, enrolled in a pregnancy study. The sequencing used CD4+ T cells from peripheral blood mononuclear cells, collected in the second trimester of pregnancy. The gene calls are TRBV11-2 and TRBJ1-1, with TRBD1 matching over 11 bases. The DNA for the CDR3 is TGTGCCAGCAGCGCCCGGGACAGGGGGTCGACTGAAGCTTTCTTT. Amino acids: CASSARDRGSTEAFF.